This TCR beta chain originates from a study of T cell responses to AZD1222 COVID-19 vaccine. A word on this clone: The target antigen is unknown.

Method: immunoSEQ multiplex PCR; TCRdb's copy keeps in-frame clones and lacks some. Here the sample spans over 100,000 clones, roughly nine tenths being singletons. Study-wide results and caveats: AZD1222 recipients seropositive at baseline numbered only five to seven.

Per the germline V gene, CDR1 is MNHEY and CDR2 is SVGEGT. Between the trimmed V and J ends, which lost 2 bases and 6 bases, there was a span of 16 bases. CDR3 length equals 15 residues. Sequencing was performed on peripheral blood, taken on day 0 of AZD1222 vaccination. V usage is TRBV6-2 or TRBV6-3 and J usage is TRBJ1-2; TRBD1 might be the D (5 bases). The TCR comes from an adult in good health. The CDR3 loop reads CASSYVNGALNGYTF. CDR3 bases: TGTGCCAGCAGTTACGTAAACGGGGCATTGAATGGCTACACCTTC.